A selection of T cell receptor beta chains follows, all from one sample in a study of blood T cell repertoires in COVID-19. Here immunoSEQ multiplex PCR was the method, and the copy in TCRdb shows in-frame clones only, minus some. The sample yields about 200,000 clones, around four fifths seen once. Sequencing was carried out using peripheral blood. The receptors shown here come from a man aged 40-55 years with acute or convalescent COVID-19. Each CDR3 is given with its conserved first and last residue. The order of the fields is CDR3 length, D gene, clone size, J gene, V gene, CDR3 DNA, CDR3 protein. D genes are given only for firm matches. A clone size is listed for some rows: how often the clone was seen (once, few, many), or a class if it is expanded.

len: 15; d_gene: NA; abundance: NA; j_gene: TRBJ1-2; v_gene: TRBV18; CDR3nt: TGTGCCAGCTCACTTGGGGACACCGCAGGATCGGGCTACACCTTC; CDR3aa: CASSLGDTAGSGYTF
len: 13; d_gene: TRBD2; abundance: once; j_gene: TRBJ2-1; v_gene: TRBV2; CDR3nt: TGTGCCACCAAGCGGGAATCCTACAATGAGCAGTTCTTC; CDR3aa: CATKRESYNEQFF
len: 17; d_gene: TRBD2; abundance: NA; j_gene: TRBJ2-1; v_gene: TRBV10-2; CDR3nt: TGCGCCAGCAGTCGCTCGGGACTAGCCCTTCCCTTCAATGAGCAGTTCTTC; CDR3aa: CASSRSGLALPFNEQFF
len: 19; d_gene: NA; abundance: NA; j_gene: TRBJ2-7; v_gene: TRBV4-3; CDR3nt: TGCGCCAGCAGCCAAGGGATAGCGTGGAGAACAGAGAAAACCTACGAGCAGTACTTC; CDR3aa: CASSQGIAWRTEKTYEQYF
len: 12; d_gene: NA; abundance: NA; j_gene: TRBJ1-2; v_gene: TRBV6-1; CDR3nt: TGTGCCAGCAGTGAAGCAAGGGGTGGCTACACCTTC; CDR3aa: CASSEARGGYTF
len: 14; d_gene: TRBD1; abundance: NA; j_gene: TRBJ1-1; v_gene: TRBV5-6; CDR3nt: TGTGCCAGCAGCCCGACAGGGGGTAACACTGAAGCTTTCTTT; CDR3aa: CASSPTGGNTEAFF
len: 14; d_gene: TRBD1; abundance: NA; j_gene: TRBJ1-5; v_gene: TRBV19; CDR3nt: TGTGCCAGTAGTGACAGGGGCGGCAATCAGCCCCAGCATTTT; CDR3aa: CASSDRGGNQPQHF
len: 13; d_gene: TRBD1; abundance: NA; j_gene: TRBJ2-3; v_gene: TRBV7-9; CDR3nt: TGTGCCAGCAGCTTAGGGACAGGTGATACGCAGTATTTT; CDR3aa: CASSLGTGDTQYF
len: 18; d_gene: TRBD1; abundance: NA; j_gene: TRBJ2-4; v_gene: TRBV5-1; CDR3nt: TGCGCCAGCAGCTTTGACAGGGGCCCTTTTATAGCCAAAAACATTCAGTACTTC; CDR3aa: CASSFDRGPFIAKNIQYF
len: 16; d_gene: TRBD1; abundance: once; j_gene: TRBJ2-1; v_gene: TRBV11-1; CDR3nt: TGTGCCAGCAGTCGGACAGGAGGAATATCCTACAATGAGCAGTTCTTC; CDR3aa: CASSRTGGISYNEQFF
len: 16; d_gene: TRBD1; abundance: NA; j_gene: TRBJ2-1; v_gene: TRBV11-2; CDR3nt: TGTGCCAGCAGCTCCCCCCCGGACAGGAATTACAATGAGCAGTTCTTC; CDR3aa: CASSSPPDRNYNEQFF
len: 15; d_gene: NA; abundance: NA; j_gene: TRBJ1-1; v_gene: TRBV4-1; CDR3nt: TGCGCCAGCAGCCAAGAGCAGGGGATGAACACTGAAGCTTTCTTT; CDR3aa: CASSQEQGMNTEAFF
len: 18; d_gene: TRBD2; abundance: NA; j_gene: TRBJ2-5; v_gene: TRBV7-2; CDR3nt: TGTGCCAGCAGCTTAGGAGTTAGCGGGAGAAGGAAAGAGGAGACCCAGTACTTC; CDR3aa: CASSLGVSGRRKEETQYF
len: 14; d_gene: NA; abundance: NA; j_gene: TRBJ2-1; v_gene: TRBV5-1; CDR3nt: TGCGCCAGCAGCCTGGTCCGGGATTACAATGAGCAGTTCTTC; CDR3aa: CASSLVRDYNEQFF
len: 13; d_gene: NA; abundance: NA; j_gene: TRBJ1-5; v_gene: TRBV30; CDR3nt: TGTGCCTGGAGCGCAGGGGAAGGTCAGCCCCAGCATTTT; CDR3aa: CAWSAGEGQPQHF
len: 16; d_gene: NA; abundance: NA; j_gene: TRBJ2-3; v_gene: TRBV7-2; CDR3nt: TGTGCCAGCAGCTCCTATACGGGGGTCACCACGGGTACGCAGTATTTT; CDR3aa: CASSSYTGVTTGTQYF
len: 14; d_gene: TRBD1; abundance: NA; j_gene: TRBJ1-1; v_gene: TRBV7-2; CDR3nt: TGTGCCAGCAGCGCAATAACAGGGGTCCCTGAAGCTTTCTTT; CDR3aa: CASSAITGVPEAFF